The rows below give T cell receptor beta chains drawn from one sample of a study of tumor and adjacent non-tumor tissue in lung cancer. TCRdb called the multiplex PCR reads again in MiXCR, with one record for every CDR3 protein. The sample comprises 90,000 or so distinct CDR3 sequences, around 65% of which are singletons, and approximately 15% rests with the top ten. Sequenced material: lung tumor tissue. The receptor source for this set is a man in his 70s with non-small cell lung cancer. CDR3s include the opening cysteine and the closing phenylalanine or tryptophan. Each record gives: D gene, V gene, clone size, J gene, CDR3 length, CDR3 DNA, CDR3 protein. The D gene is left open where the match is weak. Part of the rows lack a size; the others show once, few, many or a class for expanded clones.

D: TRBD1
V: TRBV11-2
size: -
J: TRBJ2-6
length: 19
DNA: TGTGCCAGCAGCTTCCCGAGGGGACGAGGGGGCTCTGGGGTCAACGTCCTGACTTTC
CDR3: CASSFPRGRGGSGVNVLTF

D: TRBD2
V: TRBV6-2/TRBV6-3
size: few
J: TRBJ2-2
length: 13
DNA: TGTGCCAGCGCCCGACTAGCTGGCGGGGAGCTGTTTTTT
CDR3: CASARLAGGELFF

D: -
V: TRBV11-2
size: -
J: TRBJ2-5
length: 15
DNA: TGTGTCAGCAGCTTAGCCCCGGTCGGGGGCGAGACCCAGTACTTC
CDR3: CVSSLAPVGGETQYF

D: TRBD1
V: TRBV6-5
size: many
J: TRBJ2-3
length: 15
DNA: TGTGCCAGCAGTTACGGGACAGGGGTTGCAGATACGCAGTATTTT
CDR3: CASSYGTGVADTQYF

D: TRBD1
V: TRBV29-1
size: medium-sized
J: TRBJ1-2
length: 11
DNA: TGCAGCGCAGGACAGGGCTATGGCTACACCTTC
CDR3: CSAGQGYGYTF

D: TRBD2
V: TRBV24-1
size: few
J: TRBJ2-2
length: 16
DNA: TGTGCCACCAGTGATTCGGGACTAGCGCTCACCGGGAAGCTGTTTTTT
CDR3: CATSDSGLALTGKLFF

D: -
V: TRBV28
size: many
J: TRBJ2-2
length: 13
DNA: TGTGCCAGCAGTTTATTTTACACCGGGGAGCTGTTTTTT
CDR3: CASSLFYTGELFF

D: -
V: TRBV15
size: -
J: TRBJ2-7
length: 13
DNA: TGTGCCACCAGCAGAGATCCAGGGAGCGAGCAGTACTTC
CDR3: CATSRDPGSEQYF

D: -
V: TRBV11-3
size: once
J: TRBJ2-3
length: 14
DNA: TGTGCCAACAGCGCGGGGGCGCGAAAAGATACGCAGTATTTT
CDR3: CANSAGARKDTQYF

D: -
V: TRBV11-2
size: -
J: TRBJ2-7
length: 14
DNA: TGTGCCAGCAGGTTAGTTCCCAGCCCCTACGAGCAGTACTTC
CDR3: CASRLVPSPYEQYF

D: -
V: TRBV11-2
size: -
J: TRBJ2-7
length: 16
DNA: TGTGCCAGTAGCTTAGCAGAAGGGATAGGGACCTACGGGCAGTACTTC
CDR3: CASSLAEGIGTYGQYF

D: -
V: TRBV12-3/TRBV12-4
size: -
J: TRBJ2-7
length: 15
DNA: TGTGCCAGCAGTTTAAAGGCGGGGAACACCTACGAGCAATACTTC
CDR3: CASSLKAGNTYEQYF

D: -
V: TRBV20-1
size: few
J: TRBJ1-4
length: 11
DNA: TGCAGTGCCACAATTAGGGAAAAACTGTTTTTT
CDR3: CSATIREKLFF

D: -
V: TRBV10-3
size: -
J: TRBJ1-1
length: 14
DNA: TGTGTTATCAGTGAGTCTGTTGACAACTCTGAAGCTTTCTTT
CDR3: CVISESVDNSEAFF

D: -
V: TRBV12-3/TRBV12-4
size: -
J: TRBJ2-5
length: 15
DNA: TGTGTCAGTAGACCGACAGCGGCGGGTCAAGAGACCCAGTACTTC
CDR3: CVSRPTAAGQETQYF

D: -
V: TRBV28
size: few
J: TRBJ1-2
length: 15
DNA: TGTGCCAGCAGTTTATACAGGACAGCTAACTATGGCTACACCTTC
CDR3: CASSLYRTANYGYTF

D: TRBD1
V: TRBV6-5
size: many
J: TRBJ2-6
length: 19
DNA: TGTGCCAGCAGTTCACCCCGCCTGAGGGGGCGGTCAGGGGCCAACGTCCTGACTTTC
CDR3: CASSSPRLRGRSGANVLTF

D: -
V: TRBV28
size: few
J: TRBJ2-7
length: 15
DNA: TGTGCCAGCAGTCGAGACCAGGCCGCCCCCTACGAGCAGTACTTC
CDR3: CASSRDQAAPYEQYF

D: TRBD1
V: TRBV6-6
size: many
J: TRBJ2-1
length: 14
DNA: TGTGCCAGCAGTTACTCCCACAGGGGGGATGAGCAGTTCTTC
CDR3: CASSYSHRGDEQFF

D: -
V: TRBV11-2
size: -
J: TRBJ2-7
length: 15
DNA: TGTGCCAGCAGCATTAGAGCGTTCGGTGTCTACGAGCAGTACTTC
CDR3: CASSIRAFGVYEQYF

D: -
V: TRBV20-1
size: -
J: TRBJ1-3
length: 13
DNA: TGCAGTGACAGGCCGGACTCTGGAAACACCATATATTTT
CDR3: CSDRPDSGNTIYF

D: -
V: TRBV2
size: few
J: TRBJ2-5
length: 13
DNA: TGTGCCAGCAGTGGCCAGGGAGGAGAGACCCAGCACTTC
CDR3: CASSGQGGETQHF